One and the same sample provided the 32 T cell receptor beta chains below, sequenced in a study of T cell changes during pregnancy in multiple sclerosis. Produced via immunoSEQ multiplex PCR; TCRdb's table is partial and in-frame only. Of 90,000 to 130,000 clones listed, roughly nine tenths were seen once; the top ten hold more than 1.5%. Sequencing was performed on peripheral blood, taken in the third trimester of pregnancy. The receptors here all came from a female donor with multiple sclerosis, enrolled in a pregnancy study.

The chain recombines TRBV2 with TRBJ2-3; 8 nucleotides align to TRBD1. This CDR3 contains 13 residues. V was pared by 9 bases and J by 3 bases, with 5 bases of the junction left unmatched. CDR1 and CDR2 from the germline V gene are SNHLY and FYNNEI. The CDR3 protein is CARGQVDTDTQYF. The CDR3 bases are TGTGCCAGGGGACAGGTTGATACAGATACGCAGTATTTT.

The rearrangement links TRBV5-6 to TRBJ2-2, with D maybe TRBD2 (5 bases). The CDR3 is 16 residues long. Germline V CDR1 and CDR2: SGHDT, YYEEEE. V was cut by 0 bases and J by 0 bases, with 9 bases left in between. CDR3 DNA: TGTGCCAGCAGCTTGGAGCCAGCGGCGAACACCGGGGAGCTGTTTTTT. This gives the protein CASSLEPAANTGELFF.

The V and J genes are TRBV5-6 and TRBJ2-3; 7 bases agree with TRBD2. Germline V lookup: CDR1 SGHDT, CDR2 YYEEEE. J gave up 8 bases and V 5 bases, and 5 bases lay outside the gene matches. The CDR3 runs 12 residues. The CDR3 sequence: CASSTSEPTQYF. The DNA of the CDR3 is TGTGCCAGCAGTACTAGCGAGCCTACGCAGTATTTT.

The J gene is TRBJ2-1, the V gene TRBV11-2, with a weak D call TRBD2 (6 bases). The V gene lost 1 base and the J gene lost 5 bases, with 18 bases spanning the gap. The CDR3 is 17 residues long. In germline, CDR1 is SGHAT, CDR2 FQNNGV. The CDR3 here is CASSLVTPSDRHNEQFF. CDR3 nucleotide sequence: TGTGCCAGCAGCTTAGTGACCCCTAGCGACCGCCACAATGAGCAGTTCTTC.

The chain carries TRBV28 and TRBJ1-5, with TRBD1 matching over 10 bases. The CDR3 is 16 residues long. Germline loops: CDR1 MDHEN, CDR2 SYDVKM. The J segment lost 1 base and the V segment lost 5 bases, leaving 5 bases of the junction unmatched. The CDR3 reads CASSLTGGRSNQPQHF. The CDR3 region has the DNA TGTGCCAGCAGTCTGACAGGGGGCAGAAGCAATCAGCCCCAGCATTTT. The whole variable domain, remainder taken from reference TRBV28 and TRBJ1-5, is DVKVTQSSRYLVKRTGEKVFLECVQDMDHENMFWYRQDPGLGLRLIYFSYDVKMKEKGDIPEGYSVSREKKERFSLILESASTNQTSMYLCASSLTGGRSNQPQHFGDGTRLSIL.

This clone was counted a few times. The chain couples TRBV19 to TRBJ1-1; the D gene is possibly TRBD1 (5 bases). V was trimmed by 6 bases and J by 0 bases, leaving 11 bases between them. Germline CDR1 is LNHDA and CDR2 is SQIVND (reference sequence). The CDR3 consists of 14 residues. CDR3 nucleotide sequence: TGTGCCAGTAGCCAGACAGATGTGAACACTGAAGCTTTCTTT. It codes for CASSQTDVNTEAFF.

V gene TRBV28 combines with J gene TRBJ1-2; D ambiguous. In germline, CDR1 is MDHEN, CDR2 SYDVKM. Trimming pared 3 bases from V and 6 bases from J, leaving 2 bases between. The CDR3 is 10 residues long. In nucleotides, the CDR3 is TGTGCCAGCAGTTTTAATGGCTACACCTTC. Translated: CASSFNGYTF.

J is TRBJ1-1 and V is TRBV9; 10 bases align to TRBD1. The CDR3 runs 18 residues. V was clipped by 0 bases and J by 0 bases; unmatched bases: 8. Germline lookup yields CDR1 SGDLS and CDR2 YYNGEE. CDR3 nucleotides: TGTGCCAGCAGCGTAGCTTTAGGGGACAGGGGCTTGAACACTGAAGCTTTCTTT. Protein sequence: CASSVALGDRGLNTEAFF.

The rearrangement links TRBV28 to TRBJ2-5; TRBD1 agrees at 7 bases. The CDR3 loop spans 15 amino acids. The germline V gene encodes CDR1 MDHEN and CDR2 SYDVKM. V trimming: 5 bases; J trimming: 4 bases; junction bases outside the gene matches: 10. The CDR3 region is CASSTRQGTAETQYF. As DNA, the CDR3 is TGTGCCAGCAGTACAAGACAGGGAACTGCAGAGACCCAGTACTTC.

The V gene is TRBV7-9, the J gene TRBJ2-3; 8 nucleotides match TRBD1. This CDR3 has 13 residues. Per germline, CDR1 SEHNR and CDR2 FQNEAQ (reference sequence). The ends lost 10 bases at V and 3 bases at J; junction bases unmatched: 6. CDR3 region: CATKTGDTDTQYF. The CDR3 region has the DNA TGTGCCACCAAGACAGGGGATACAGATACGCAGTATTTT.

The chain couples TRBV11-2 to TRBJ1-3, with D perhaps TRBD1 (5 bases). The ends were cut back, 4 bases at V and 4 bases at J, with 17 bases in the middle. This CDR3 region has 16 residues. Germline loops: CDR1 SGHAT, CDR2 FQNNGV. CDR3 residues: CASSSLTGFTGNTIYF. The CDR3 region has the DNA TGTGCCAGCAGCTCTCTCACAGGATTCACGGGAAACACCATATATTTT.

The chain employs TRBV15 and TRBJ2-5; perhaps TRBD1 as D (6 bases). Germline V gene sequence: CDR1 LNHNV, CDR2 YYDKDF (reference sequence). This CDR3 region has 12 residues. V lost 6 bases, J lost 5 bases, and 10 bases lay in between. CDR3 in amino acids: CATRAQGETQYF. The CDR3 nucleotides read TGTGCCACCAGGGCCCAGGGGGAGACCCAGTACTTC.

The chain combines TRBV7-3 with TRBJ2-2, with 12 bases matching TRBD1. Germline V lookup: CDR1 SGHTA, CDR2 FQGTGA. CDR3 size: 16 residues. Trimming removed 4 bases from V and 6 bases from J; junction bases left unmatched: 6. The CDR3 loop is CASSWSGQGAAGELFF. Written as DNA, the CDR3 is TGTGCCAGCAGCTGGTCGGGACAGGGGGCGGCCGGGGAGCTGTTTTTT.

The chain is built from TRBV7-6 and TRBJ2-7, with a weak D call TRBD2 (5 bases). The CDR3 is made up of 14 amino acids. The germline gives CDR1 SGHVS, CDR2 FNYEAQ. Trimming stripped 5 bases from V and 2 bases from J, with 13 bases between. CDR3 sequence: CASSGRFGTYEQYF. The DNA of the CDR3 is TGTGCCAGCAGCGGTCGTTTCGGGACCTACGAGCAGTACTTC.

V usage is TRBV2 and J usage is TRBJ2-2, with D uncertain. Trimming took off 2 bases at V and 1 base at J, with 5 bases between the two ends. This CDR3 has 14 amino acids. From germline, CDR1 is SNHLY and CDR2 FYNNEI. CDR3 DNA: TGTGCCAGCAGTGAATACAAGAACACCGGGGAGCTGTTTTTT. Encoded protein: CASSEYKNTGELFF.

This clone was observed a single time. V gene TRBV12-5 combines with J gene TRBJ1-3; 10 bases are a match to TRBD1. The CDR3 runs to 19 residues. The ends lost 5 bases at V and 4 bases at J; junction bases unmatched: 17. CDR1 and CDR2 from the germline V gene are LGHNT and FRNRAP. The DNA of the CDR3 is TGTGCTAGTGGTCAGACATCCCGGGACAGGGGAACTGCAGGAAACACCATATATTTT. Translated: CASGQTSRDRGTAGNTIYF.

The genes are TRBV5-1 and TRBJ2-1, with TRBD1 matching over 8 bases. V was clipped by 5 bases and J by 8 bases; unmatched bases: 9. Per germline, CDR1 SGHRS and CDR2 YFSETQ. CDR3 size: 14 residues. CDR3 residues: CASRLWTGIDEQFF. CDR3 nucleotides: TGCGCCAGCAGACTCTGGACAGGGATCGATGAGCAGTTCTTC.

This chain uses TRBV5-6 with TRBJ2-5, with TRBD1 identical over 8 bases. The CDR3 has 15 residues. Germline V lookup: CDR1 SGHDT, CDR2 YYEEEE. After removal of 3 bases from V and 2 bases from J, the junction contained 6 bases not matched to a gene. The CDR3 reads CASSYGQGRQETQYF. The CDR3 coding sequence is TGTGCCAGCAGCTATGGACAGGGACGTCAAGAGACCCAGTACTTC.

The chain carries TRBV7-2 and TRBJ1-1; D ambiguous. CDR1 SGHTA and CDR2 FQGNSA come from the germline V gene. Deletions cut 2 bases from V and 0 bases from J, with 4 bases between. This CDR3 is 13 amino acids long. The CDR3 nucleotides read TGTGCCAGCAGCTTATTAATGAACACTGAAGCTTTCTTT. It specifies CASSLLMNTEAFF.

J is TRBJ2-7 and V is TRBV28; the match to TRBD1 covers 8 bases. CDR3 length: 14 amino acids. V was pared by 3 bases and J by 5 bases, with 6 bases of the junction left unmatched. Germline V gene data show CDR1 as MDHEN and CDR2 as SYDVKM. The DNA of the CDR3 is TGTGCCAGCAGTTTGGACAGGGTTATACACGAGCAGTACTTC. This gives the protein CASSLDRVIHEQYF.

The CDR3 protein is CASSLDGALTDTQYF. Here the CDR3 DNA reads TGCGCCAGCAGCTTGGACGGAGCCCTTACAGATACGCAGTATTTT. The V gene is TRBV5-1, the J gene TRBJ2-3; D is undetermined. Germline assignment: CDR1 SGHRS and CDR2 YFSETQ. V dropped 0 bases and J dropped 3 bases, with 11 bases sitting between them. The CDR3 is 15 amino acids.

The V call is TRBV11-2, the J call TRBJ1-4; D gene unclear. CDR1 and CDR2 (germline): SGHAT, FQNNGV. The CDR3 has 13 amino acids. Trimming shortened V by 4 bases and J by 11 bases, and 14 bases separated the two germline ends. CDR3 protein: CASSSLRTRKLFF. CDR3 in DNA: TGTGCCAGCAGCTCCCTCCGTACTCGGAAACTGTTTTTT.

The CDR3 DNA sequence: TGTGCCAGCAGTTCCACAGGGGCCTCCTACGAGCAGTACTTC. Encoded protein: CASSSTGASYEQYF. The chain joins TRBV27 to TRBJ2-7, with 7 bases aligning to TRBD1. CDR1 and CDR2 from the germline V gene are MNHEY and SMNVEV (reference sequence). The V gene end was trimmed by 4 bases and the J gene end by 0 bases; junction bases not matched to a gene: 3. The CDR3 extends over 14 amino acids.

This chain links TRBV6-1 with TRBJ1-2; no reliable D call. Germline V gene sequence: CDR1 MNHNS, CDR2 SASEGT. CDR3 length: 12 amino acids. Trimming took 2 bases from V and 6 from J, leaving 7 bases between them. The CDR3, as DNA: TGTGCCAGCAGTGAAAACAGCAATGGCTACACCTTC. This sequence encodes CASSENSNGYTF.

The chain is built from TRBV10-1 and TRBJ2-2; TRBD2 agrees at 13 bases. Trimming took 4 bases from V and 5 from J; bases not matched to a gene: 1. CDR3 size: 15 residues. Germline CDR1 is WNHNN and CDR2 is SYGVQD (reference sequence). The DNA for the CDR3 is TGCGCCAGCAGTGGGGGACTAGCGGGAACCGGGGAGCTGTTTTTT. Protein sequence: CASSGGLAGTGELFF.

The gene calls are TRBV5-1 and TRBJ2-3; the D gene is possibly TRBD1 (6 bases). The ends were cut back, 6 bases at V and 4 bases at J, with 15 bases in the middle. The length of the CDR3 is 14 residues. Germline-derived CDR1 and CDR2 are SGHRS and YFSETQ. CDR3 nucleotides: TGCGCCAGCACCCGGACAGCGAGACCAGATACGCAGTATTTT. Translating it yields CASTRTARPDTQYF.

This chain joins TRBV30 and TRBJ1-4; D perhaps matches TRBD1 (6 bases). Germline values: CDR1 GTSNPN, CDR2 SVGIG (reference sequence). This CDR3 is built from 15 residues. V was clipped by 3 bases and J by 3 bases, with 14 bases between them. CDR3 nucleotides: TGTGCCTGGAGCCCGGGGGGGGCAGCTAATGAAAAACTGTTTTTT. Its translation: CAWSPGGAANEKLFF.

The chain couples TRBV19 to TRBJ1-5; D remains ambiguous. V lost 4 bases, J lost 3 bases, and 16 bases lay in between. Germline CDR1 and CDR2: LNHDA and SQIVND (reference sequence). There are 16 residues in the CDR3. The CDR3 here is CASSTSPWQDNQPQHF. The DNA for the CDR3 is TGTGCCAGTAGTACGAGCCCGTGGCAGGACAATCAGCCCCAGCATTTT.

The chain links TRBV27 to TRBJ1-2; D is possibly TRBD1 (6 bases). CDR3 length: 13 amino acids. From germline, CDR1 is MNHEY and CDR2 SMNVEV (reference sequence). V was trimmed by 2 bases and J by 6 bases, leaving 10 bases between them. CDR3 sequence reads: CASSLTSGDGYTF. CDR3 bases: TGTGCCAGCAGTTTAACGTCAGGGGATGGCTACACCTTC.

The genes are TRBV5-1 and TRBJ2-5; 7 bases align to TRBD1. The J segment lost 0 bases and the V segment lost 4 bases, leaving 6 bases of the junction unmatched. The length of the CDR3 is 15 residues. Germline lookup yields CDR1 SGHRS and CDR2 YFSETQ. The CDR3 reads CASSRPQGYQETQYF. The CDR3 bases are TGCGCCAGCAGCCGTCCACAGGGGTACCAAGAGACCCAGTACTTC.

This chain joins TRBV4-1 and TRBJ1-5, with unresolved D. V lost 1 base, J lost 9 bases, and 10 bases lay in between. This CDR3 comprises 13 residues. Germline V gives CDR1 MGHRA, CDR2 YSYEKL. CDR3 DNA sequence: TGCGCCAGCAGCCAAGTCGGATCGGGGCCCCAGCATTTT. Its translation: CASSQVGSGPQHF.

The gene calls are TRBV4-1 and TRBJ2-3; 7 bases agree with TRBD2. Germline CDR1 is MGHRA and CDR2 is YSYEKL. This CDR3 is built from 17 residues. Germline trimming cut 4 bases from V and 1 base from J; bases unmatched to any gene: 11. The CDR3 is CASSPSGAKVGTDTQYF. Written as DNA, the CDR3 is TGCGCCAGCAGCCCCAGCGGGGCCAAGGTGGGCACAGATACGCAGTATTTT.